A single sample gave rise to the 24 T cell receptor beta chains below, sequenced in a study of breast tumors, draining lymph nodes, adjacent tissues. Axillary draining lymph nodes of breast cancer patients supplied the node samples. Via MiXCR, TCRdb re-called the multiplex PCR reads, giving one row per CDR3 protein. The data hold 150,000 to 200,000 distinct CDR3 sequences, with 30% to 35% observed a single time. Sequencing was performed on axillary lymph node tissue. The receptors here all came from a female donor with breast cancer. Some clones in this sample may be carry-over from other donors' samples.

There are many counts of this clonotype. The V gene is TRBV24-1, the J gene TRBJ2-7; possibly TRBD1 for D (6 bases). Trimming removed 3 bases at V and 7 bases at J, with 9 bases between. The CDR3 consists of 12 residues. Germline-derived CDR1 and CDR2 are KGHDR and SFDVKD. Here the CDR3 reads CATSDTGMEQYF. The CDR3 DNA reads TGTGCCACCAGTGATACAGGGATGGAGCAGTACTTC.

This clonotype was counted ten times or more. The rearrangement uses TRBV11-3 and TRBJ2-3; 13 bases are a match to TRBD2. This CDR3 comprises 17 residues. Germline V gene lookup returns CDR1 SGHNT and CDR2 YENEEA. V lost 2 bases and J lost 8; bases outside the gene matches: 10. CDR3 bases: TGTGCCAGCAGCTTACGGTTTGGACTAGCGGGGGTGGTTACGCAGTATTTT. It encodes CASSLRFGLAGVVTQYF.

A note on this clonotype: The missing conserved phenylalanine or tryptophan at the end of this CDR3 makes a read error likely. The limits of the CDR3 on the DNA are not certain, so only TCRdb's listed CDR3 is given. The chain uses TRBV7-2 and TRBJ2-5; the table's D call TRBD1 went unverified against the DNA. Looked up from germline, CDR1 is SGHTA and CDR2 is FQGNSA. The CDR3 has 11 amino acids, counting both end residues. The CDR3 sequence is CASSLDRGQFY.

This clonotype was picked up many times. This CDR3 is CASSLFLAVYNEQFF. In DNA form, the CDR3 reads TGTGCCAGCAGTCTCTTTCTAGCGGTTTACAATGAGCAGTTCTTC. The rearrangement links TRBV7-6 to TRBJ2-1; 7 bases are shared with TRBD2. Trimming at V came to 6 bases and at J to 4 bases, leaving 9 bases not matched to a gene. The CDR3 contains 15 residues. Per the germline V gene, CDR1 is SGHVS and CDR2 is FNYEAQ.

The chain links TRBV24-1 to TRBJ2-3; 8 bases are shared with TRBD1. CDR1 is KGHDR and CDR2 is SFDVKD in the germline V gene. After removal of 4 bases from V and 2 bases from J, the junction contained 4 bases not matched to a gene. CDR3 length: 15 residues. The DNA for the CDR3 is TGTGCCACCAGTGAGCGGACAGGGCTCACAGATACGCAGTATTTT. Its protein product is CATSERTGLTDTQYF.

As regards this clonotype: One base away lies a much larger clone, so this may be a sequencing read error. The genes are TRBV14 and TRBJ2-7; 10 nucleotides match TRBD2. V shed 4 bases and J 4 bases; nucleotides not matched to a gene: 13. The CDR3 contains 17 residues. Germline values: CDR1 SGHDN, CDR2 FVKESK. The CDR3 loop reads CASSLGLATKYLYEQYF. The CDR3 bases are TGTGCCAGCAGCCTGGGACTAGCGACCAAATATCTTTACGAGCAGTACTTC.

Worth noting for this clonotype: A much larger clonotype is one base distant, so this may be a read error. The rearrangement joins TRBV5-6 to TRBJ1-3; D might be TRBD1 (5 bases). The CDR3 is made up of 14 amino acids. The germline CDR1 and CDR2 sequences are SGHDT and YYEEEE. In DNA, the CDR3 is TGTCCCAGCAGCCCATTCTTCGGGGGACACACCATATATTTT. Its protein is CPSSPFFGGHTIYF.

Remarks on this clonotype: At one boundary the junction diverges from the germline segment, which might be a read error. The chain combines TRBV7-9 with TRBJ2-3, with a possible D match to TRBD2 (7 bases). The V gene's germline CDR1 is SEHNR and CDR2 FQNEAQ (reference sequence). The CDR3 is made up of 18 amino acids. CDR3 coding DNA: TGTGCCAGCAGCCCCAGGGGCGGGGGCAGCCTCGGCACACATACGCATTATTTT. Translating gives CASSPRGGGSLGTHTHYF. The full variable domain, in which reference TRBV7-9 and TRBJ2-3 provide the parts outside the CDR3, is DTGVSQNPRHKITKRGQNVTFRCDPISEHNRLYWYRQTLGQGPEFLTYFQNEAQLEKSRLLSDRFSAERPKGSFSTLEIQRTEQGDSAMYLCASSPRGGGSLGTHTHYFGPGTRLTVL.

This chain connects TRBV2 to TRBJ1-2; TRBD1 is a possible D gene (6 bases). The CDR3 runs to 13 residues. CDR1 is SNHLY, CDR2 FYNNEI, per germline. The chain's CDR3 is CARLQGANYGYTF. CDR3 nucleotides: TGTGCTAGGTTACAGGGAGCTAACTATGGCTACACCTTC.

The chain joins TRBV20-1 to TRBJ2-1, with 9 nucleotides matching TRBD2. Germline values: CDR1 DFQATT, CDR2 SNEGSKA (reference sequence). This CDR3 region has 12 residues. V trimming: 6 bases; J trimming: 13 bases; junction bases outside the gene matches: 10. The DNA of the CDR3 is TGCAGTGCCACCAAGGGGCGGGAGGGTCAGTTCTTC. Its translation is CSATKGREGQFF.

This clonotype was seen at least ten times. This chain joins TRBV29-1 and TRBJ1-2; no clear D. V dropped 3 bases and J dropped 10 bases, with 3 bases sitting between them. There are 8 residues in the CDR3. Germline values: CDR1 SQVTM, CDR2 ANQGSEA. Here the CDR3 DNA reads TGCAGCGTTGACGTCTACACCTTC. Translated, it gives CSVDVYTF.

This chain joins TRBV4-1 and TRBJ1-1; no clear D gene. The CDR3 runs to 13 residues. CDR1 is MGHRA, CDR2 YSYEKL, per germline. With 4 bases removed from V and 5 bases from J, the gap between germline ends came to 11 bases. Here the CDR3 reads CASSLSIVTEAFF. CDR3 bases: TGCGCCAGCAGCCTATCTATCGTAACTGAAGCTTTCTTT.

This clonotype was counted ten times or more. V usage is TRBV7-6 and J usage is TRBJ1-2; 9 nucleotides match TRBD1. The CDR3 consists of 15 residues. Trimming at V came to 1 base and at J to 4 bases, leaving 4 bases not matched to a gene. The germline gives CDR1 SGHVS, CDR2 FNYEAQ. The CDR3 protein is CASSLDTGGFYGYTF. CDR3 in DNA: TGTGCCAGCAGCTTAGACACAGGGGGCTTCTATGGCTACACCTTC. Filled out from reference TRBV7-6 and TRBJ1-2, the complete variable domain reads GAGVSQSPRYKVTKRGQDVALRCDPISGHVSLYWYRQALGQGPEFLTYFNYEAQQDKSGLPNDRFSAERPEGSISTLTIQRTEQRDSAMYRCASSLDTGGFYGYTFGSGTRLTVV.

Of note for this clonotype: A read error may produce the germline difference seen at one junction end. The chain couples TRBV5-8 to TRBJ2-6, with a weak D call TRBD1 (6 bases). The CDR3 extends over 12 amino acids. Germline assignment: CDR1 SGHTS and CDR2 YDEGEE. The CDR3 nucleotides are TGCGCCAGCAGCCAAAGCACAGGGTTCCTGACTTTC. Translation: CASSQSTGFLTF.

This clonotype has a count of ten or more. The V call is TRBV7-9, the J call TRBJ2-5; D might be TRBD1 (6 bases). CDR1 and CDR2 from the germline V gene are SEHNR and FQNEAQ (reference sequence). V was pared by 5 bases and J by 2 bases, with 9 bases between. This CDR3 comprises 13 residues. CDR3 nucleotides: TGTGCCAGCAGCCAAGGACAGCAAGAGACCCAGTACTTC. It codes for CASSQGQQETQYF.

Points on this clonotype: A read error may be the cause here, since a much bigger clone is one base away. The chain joins TRBV5-6 to TRBJ2-2; possible D gene TRBD2, 6 bases. CDR1 and CDR2 from the germline V gene are SGHDT and YYEEEE. CDR3 size: 15 residues. Trimming stripped 4 bases from V and 6 bases from J, with 16 bases between. CDR3 in DNA: TGTGCCAGCAGCCCGACACTAGCCAGCGCCGGGGAGCTGTTTTTT. Encoded protein: CASSPTLASAGELFF.

Many counts were recorded for this clonotype. The chain recombines TRBV5-8 with TRBJ1-6; 10 bases fit TRBD1. This CDR3 spans 15 amino acids. V lost 4 bases and J lost 13; bases outside the gene matches: 11. The germline CDR1 and CDR2 sequences are SGHTS and YDEGEE. This CDR3 reads CASSGRQGALFPLHF. The CDR3 DNA reads as TGTGCCAGCAGCGGGCGACAGGGGGCCCTCTTCCCCCTCCACTTT.

Of note for this clonotype: This may arise from a read error, as a much more abundant clone is one base away. The missing conserved phenylalanine or tryptophan at the end of this CDR3 makes a read error likely. The chain links TRBV9 to TRBJ2-5; D is uncertain. With 0 bases removed from V and 4 bases from J, the gap between germline ends came to 7 bases. Germline CDR1 is SGDLS and CDR2 is YYNGEE. This CDR3 spans 13 amino acids. CDR3 loop: CASSVGGIETQYS. The CDR3 coding sequence is TGTGCCAGCAGCGTAGGAGGTATAGAGACCCAGTACTCC.

Ten or more counts support this clonotype. The chain recombines TRBV11-3 with TRBJ2-4; perhaps TRBD1 as D (9 bases). Germline loops: CDR1 SGHNT, CDR2 YENEEA. The CDR3 length is 17 residues. Trimming left V 5 bases short and J 6 bases short, with 23 bases between. The CDR3 bases are TGTGCCAGCAGCCCCGGGGGGGACAGGGAGGTCCGAAACATTCAGTACTTC. It encodes CASSPGGDREVRNIQYF.

J is TRBJ1-4 and V is TRBV7-9; the match to TRBD1 covers 12 bases. This CDR3 spans 18 amino acids. Per the germline V gene, CDR1 is SEHNR and CDR2 is FQNEAQ (reference sequence). After removal of 4 bases from V and 3 bases from J, the junction contained 9 bases not matched to a gene. The CDR3 DNA is TGTGCCAGCAGCTCCTCCGGGACAGGGGGCACGGCTAATGAAAAACTGTTTTTT. It yields the protein CASSSSGTGGTANEKLFF.

This clonotype has a handful of counts. V gene TRBV27 combines with J gene TRBJ2-7; D gene ambiguous. CDR1 MNHEY and CDR2 SMNVEV come from the germline V gene (reference sequence). V gave up 6 bases and J gave up 2 bases, with 14 bases separating them. The CDR3 contains 14 residues. This CDR3 reads CASRRYDAPYEQYF. For the CDR3, the DNA is TGTGCCAGCAGGCGATATGATGCACCCTACGAGCAGTACTTC.

In its sample, this clonotype was seen once. The chain joins TRBV11-2 to TRBJ1-4; D not resolved. Looked up from germline, CDR1 is SGHAT and CDR2 is FQNNGV. Trimming removed 0 bases at V and 5 bases at J, with 7 bases between. The CDR3 sequence is 14 residues long. In DNA, the CDR3 is TGTGCCAGCAGCTTAGAGTACTACAATGAAAAACTGTTTTTT. Translation gives CASSLEYYNEKLFF.

This clonotype was detected ten times or more. V usage is TRBV19 and J usage is TRBJ2-5, with TRBD2 matching 11 bases. CDR1 LNHDA and CDR2 SQIVND come from the germline V gene (reference sequence). The V and J ends lost 2 bases and 5 bases, in that order; junction bases with no gene match: 10. The CDR3 is 17 amino acids. CDR3 sequence: CASSIRSLAGGAETQYF. CDR3 sequence (DNA): TGTGCCAGTAGTATAAGGTCGTTAGCGGGAGGGGCGGAGACCCAGTACTTC.

Comments on this clonotype: The junction does not match germline at one end; this may be a read error. V usage is TRBV20-1 and J usage is TRBJ1-6; D ambiguous. Germline V gene data show CDR1 as DFQATT and CDR2 as SNEGSKA (reference sequence). The CDR3 is made up of 17 amino acids. The CDR3 nucleotides are TGCAGTGCTTGGGAACTAGCGGGGAGCTCCTACAATTCACCCCTCCACTTT. It translates to CSAWELAGSSYNSPLHF.